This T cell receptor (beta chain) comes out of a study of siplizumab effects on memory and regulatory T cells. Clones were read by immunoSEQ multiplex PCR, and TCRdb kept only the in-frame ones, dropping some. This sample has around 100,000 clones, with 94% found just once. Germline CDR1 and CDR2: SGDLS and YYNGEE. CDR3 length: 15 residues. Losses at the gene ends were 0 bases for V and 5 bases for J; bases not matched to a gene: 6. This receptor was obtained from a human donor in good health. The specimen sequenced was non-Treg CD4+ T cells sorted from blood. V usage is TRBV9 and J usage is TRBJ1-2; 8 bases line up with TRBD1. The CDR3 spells CASSVEGQGHYGYTF. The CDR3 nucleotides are TGTGCCAGCAGCGTAGAAGGACAGGGCCATTATGGCTACACCTTC.